The 12 T cell receptor beta chains reported below all come from one sample, sequenced in a study of blood T cell repertoires in COVID-19. Libraries were prepared by immunoSEQ multiplex PCR; TCRdb keeps only in-frame clonotypes and omits some of them. Found here are about 130,000 clones, 70% to 80% of them singletons; the top ten hold around 5%. The sequencing sample was made of peripheral blood. The source is a woman aged 70-85 years with COVID-19, enrolled during active disease.

The chain links TRBV19 to TRBJ2-2; a possible D gene is TRBD1 (6 bases). This CDR3 has 14 residues. Germline V gene data show CDR1 as LNHDA and CDR2 as SQIVND (reference sequence). V lost 10 bases, J lost 0 bases, and 12 bases lay in between. The CDR3 loop reads CATDRSTNTGELFF. DNA for the CDR3: TGTGCCACCGACAGGAGCACGAACACCGGGGAGCTGTTTTTT.

The chain employs TRBV5-1 and TRBJ1-2; no clear D. Trimming shortened V by 0 bases and J by 8 bases, and 11 bases separated the two germline ends. Germline V CDR1 and CDR2: SGHRS, YFSETQ. The CDR3 extends over 13 amino acids. CDR3 in DNA: TGCGCCAGCAGCTTGGCCTCTTCTTTGGGCTACACCTTC. This codes for CASSLASSLGYTF. The full variable domain, its missing parts supplied by reference TRBV5-1 and TRBJ1-2, is KAGVTQTPRYLIKTRGQQVTLSCSPISGHRSVSWYQQTPGQGLQFLFEYFSETQRNKGNFPGRFSGRQFSNSRSEMNVSTLELGDSALYLCASSLASSLGYTFGSGTRLTVV.

Regarding this clone: The germline gene is not matched at one end of the junction; a read error may be the cause. The V call is TRBV7-7, the J call TRBJ2-6; the D gene is possibly TRBD1 (5 bases). Germline-derived CDR1 and CDR2 are SSHAT and FNYEAQ (reference sequence). The CDR3 consists of 18 residues. CDR3 region: CVSSLNRLRFSGANVLTF. The DNA for the CDR3 is TGTGTCAGCAGCTTAAACAGGTTGCGTTTCTCTGGGGCCAACGTCCTGACTTTC.

The chain is built from TRBV7-8 and TRBJ2-7; possibly TRBD1 for D (6 bases). The CDR3 has 14 amino acids. Germline V gives CDR1 SGHVS, CDR2 FQNEAQ. V lost 1 base and J 4 bases, leaving 11 bases between the germline ends. The CDR3 loop is CASSLGQGRYEQYF. CDR3 in DNA: TGTGCCAGCAGCTTAGGGCAGGGGCGGTACGAGCAGTACTTC.

The V call is TRBV6-5, the J call TRBJ2-7; 7 nucleotides align to TRBD1. Unmatched junction bases numbered 12, after V lost 0 bases and J lost 13 bases. This CDR3 is built from 14 residues. Germline loops: CDR1 MNHEY, CDR2 SVGAGI. The DNA for the CDR3 is TGTGCCAGCAGTTACTCTTCCTCTCGGGACAGCCAATACTTC. Translated, it gives CASSYSSSRDSQYF.

The chain joins TRBV7-2 to TRBJ1-2; 9 positions agree with TRBD1. The ends lost 6 bases at V and 6 bases at J; junction bases unmatched: 5. The CDR3 has 13 residues. CDR1 and CDR2 from the germline V gene are SGHTA and FQGNSA. CDR3 protein: CASRQGATDGYTF. DNA of the CDR3: TGTGCCAGCAGACAGGGGGCTACGGATGGCTACACCTTC.

This rearrangement joins TRBV30 to TRBJ1-1; D might be TRBD1 (6 bases). From germline, CDR1 is GTSNPN and CDR2 SVGIG (reference sequence). V was trimmed by 1 base and J by 8 bases, leaving 14 bases between them. The CDR3 runs to 13 residues. In nucleotides, the CDR3 is TGTGCCTGGAGTGGGGGAGTACAGGGAGAAGCTTTCTTT. Translation gives CAWSGGVQGEAFF.

The chain has TRBV7-2 and TRBJ2-5; 7 nucleotides align to TRBD2. The length of the CDR3 is 16 residues. V shed 4 bases and J 1 base; nucleotides not matched to a gene: 9. Germline loops: CDR1 SGHTA, CDR2 FQGNSA. The CDR3 region is CASSWPAAGPQETQYF. In DNA, the CDR3 is TGTGCCAGCAGCTGGCCAGCAGCGGGGCCCCAAGAGACCCAGTACTTC. The whole variable domain, remainder taken from reference TRBV7-2 and TRBJ2-5, is GAGVSQSPSNKVTEKGKDVELRCDPISGHTALYWYRQSLGQGLEFLIYFQGNSAPDKSGLPSDRFSAERTGGSVSTLTIQRTQQEDSAVYLCASSWPAAGPQETQYFGPGTRLLVL.

This chain uses TRBV21-1 with TRBJ1-6; the table's D call, TRBD1, has no DNA check behind it. TRBV21-1 is labeled a pseudogene. The CDR3 extends over 18 amino acids. The CDR3 sequence is CASSKECTGIQVSSPLHF. The CDR3 nucleotides read TGTGCCAGCAGCAAAGAGTGTACAGGGATACAAGTAAGTTCACCCCTCCACTTT.

The rearrangement links TRBV30 to TRBJ1-1, with 9 bases lining up with TRBD1. The germline V gene encodes CDR1 GTSNPN and CDR2 SVGIG (reference sequence). The CDR3 is 13 residues long. V lost 4 bases to trimming and J lost 13 bases; unmatched junction nucleotides: 13. The CDR3 loop reads CAWNRRTGDSLFF. The CDR3 nucleotides are TGTGCCTGGAACCGGCGGACAGGGGATTCTCTTTTCTTT.

V usage is TRBV3-1 (or the pseudogene TRBV3-2) and J usage is TRBJ2-4; TRBD1 matches 12 bases. Trimming cost V 4 bases and J 1 base; bases outside gene matches: 8. The CDR3 has 18 residues. Germline values: CDR1 LGHDT, CDR2 YNNKEL (reference sequence). CDR3 DNA sequence: TGTGCCAGCAGCCCCCTGGGGGGACAGGGGGCCGCCAAAAACATTCAGTACTTC. Translation gives CASSPLGGQGAAKNIQYF.

The chain links TRBV7-2 to TRBJ1-2; maybe TRBD1 (6 bases). V gave up 5 bases and J gave up 1 base, with 14 bases separating them. Looked up from germline, CDR1 is SGHTA and CDR2 is FQGNSA. This CDR3 is built from 15 residues. CDR3 protein: CASSIQGGNNYGYTF. CDR3 bases: TGTGCCAGCAGCATCCAAGGGGGTAATAACTATGGCTACACCTTC.